The table lists the clone carrying this TCR beta chain with a count of one. Its antigen is as yet unknown. This entry comes from a study of blood T cells in healthy people across ages. Overall study results and limits: Significant beta diversity loss was already apparent by age approximately 38, declining roughly linearly.

Isolating PBMCs gave at least 6 million of these cells per sample. Trimming cost V 2 bases and J 6 bases; bases outside gene matches: 6. Germline V lookup: CDR1 KGHSH, CDR2 LQKENI. The CDR3 contains 15 residues. Then a second PCR, running about 6 to 12 cycles, was carried out with a sample-barcoded 5' primer and a J-beta primer mix. All samples yielded 3 million or more CDR3-containing paired-end reads. TCRdb independently ran MiXCR on the 5' RACE reads; one entry per CDR3 protein. The sample has approximately 900,000 distinct CDR3 sequences, 45% to 50% seen once. The source material was blood. The chain couples TRBV18 to TRBJ1-5, with TRBD1 matching over 8 bases. This sequence was found in a man younger than 45 in good health. CDR3 loop: CASSPLPTGGQPQHF. CDR3 DNA: TGTGCCAGCTCACCATTACCTACAGGGGGTCAGCCCCAGCATTTT.